A single sample is the source of the 20 T cell receptor beta chains below, sequenced in a study of blood T cells in healthy people across ages. Alongside a J-beta primer mix, a sample-barcoded 5' primer served in a second PCR lasting 7 to 11 cycles. TCRdb re-called the 5' RACE reads with MiXCR, one entry per CDR3 protein. Of fewer than 900,000 distinct CDR3 sequences listed, roughly 40% were seen once; the top ten hold under 15%. The sequencing sample was made of blood. These receptors all stem from a man in his late teens or twenties in good health.

The chain combines TRBV7-9 with TRBJ1-1, with 12 nucleotides matching TRBD1. Per the germline V gene, CDR1 is SEHNR and CDR2 is FQNEAQ (reference sequence). This CDR3 has 17 residues. The J segment lost 0 bases and the V segment lost 5 bases, leaving 7 bases of the junction unmatched. The CDR3: CASSQGTGGGVNTEAFF. CDR3 DNA: TGTGCCAGCAGCCAAGGGACAGGGGGCGGGGTGAACACTGAAGCTTTCTTT. Filled out from reference TRBV7-9 and TRBJ1-1, the complete variable domain reads DTGVSQNPRHKITKRGQNVTFRCDPISEHNRLYWYRQTLGQGPEFLTYFQNEAQLEKSRLLSDRFSAERPKGSFSTLEIQRTEQGDSAMYLCASSQGTGGGVNTEAFFGQGTRLTVV.

CDR3 DNA: TGTGCCAGCACAGGGGACGCTAATGAAAAACTGTTTTTT. This gives the protein CASTGDANEKLFF. The chain combines TRBV2 with TRBJ1-4; possible D gene TRBD1, 6 bases. Germline values: CDR1 SNHLY, CDR2 FYNNEI. The CDR3 totals 13 residues. Trimming shortened V by 7 bases and J by 3 bases, and 9 bases separated the two germline ends.

V and J are TRBV2 and TRBJ1-5; 12 nucleotides align to TRBD1. The CDR3 is made up of 15 amino acids. Germline V gives CDR1 SNHLY, CDR2 FYNNEI. The V segment lost 5 bases and the J segment 6 bases; nucleotides outside the gene matches: 5. The CDR3 DNA is TGTGCCAGCAGTCCGGGACAGGGGGCCTTTCAGCCCCAGCATTTT. This encodes CASSPGQGAFQPQHF.

This clonotype was counted a few times. The chain is built from TRBV18 and TRBJ2-7; no clear D. CDR3 size: 13 residues. V gave up 2 bases and J gave up 2 bases, with 7 bases separating them. Germline V gene lookup returns CDR1 KGHSH and CDR2 LQKENI. The CDR3 sequence is CASSPKGTYEQYF. Here the CDR3 DNA reads TGTGCCAGCTCACCAAAGGGAACCTACGAGCAGTACTTC.

The chain uses TRBV7-2 and TRBJ1-6, with TRBD1 as a possible D gene (6 bases). Germline V lookup: CDR1 SGHTA, CDR2 FQGNSA. V was cut by 8 bases and J by 9 bases, with 17 bases left in between. This CDR3 spans 14 amino acids. The CDR3: CASLSTGLGSPLHF. The CDR3 nucleotides read TGTGCCAGCCTATCCACAGGGCTAGGTTCACCCCTCCACTTT. The complete variable domain, with remaining parts taken from reference TRBV7-2 and TRBJ1-6, reads GAGVSQSPSNKVTEKGKDVELRCDPISGHTALYWYRQSLGQGLEFLIYFQGNSAPDKSGLPSDRFSAERTGGSVSTLTIQRTQQEDSAVYLCASLSTGLGSPLHFGNGTRLTVT.

This clonotype was observed a few times. The rearrangement links TRBV11-1 to TRBJ2-1; 7 bases line up with TRBD1. CDR3 length equals 16 residues. Per germline, CDR1 SGHAT and CDR2 FQDESV (reference sequence). Unmatched junction bases numbered 7, after V lost 3 bases and J lost 2 bases. The CDR3 reads CASSFPFDRAYNEQFF. The CDR3 region has the DNA TGTGCCAGCAGCTTCCCCTTTGACAGGGCCTACAATGAGCAGTTCTTC.

The CDR3 bases are TGTGCCATCAGTGACCCAGGGGGCGGGGGCAATCAGCCCCAGCATTTT. It specifies CAISDPGGGGNQPQHF. The chain links TRBV10-3 to TRBJ1-5, with 8 bases aligning to TRBD1. V gave up 3 bases and J gave up 2 bases; unmatched junction bases: 6. This CDR3 has 16 residues. Germline V lookup: CDR1 ENHRY, CDR2 SYGVKD.

The table lists this clonotype with many counts. The V gene is TRBV2, the J gene TRBJ2-3; D gene ambiguous. This CDR3 is built from 12 residues. Germline CDR1 is SNHLY and CDR2 is FYNNEI. V was clipped by 5 bases and J by 6 bases, with 9 bases between them. The CDR3 reads CASSPLRDTQYF. CDR3 in DNA: TGTGCCAGCAGTCCGTTACGCGATACGCAGTATTTT.

As regards this clonotype: A single base separates this from a much larger clone, so it may be a read error. The V call is TRBV20-1, the J call TRBJ2-5; 7 nucleotides align to TRBD2. The germline CDR1 and CDR2 sequences are DFQATT and SNEGSKA (reference sequence). This CDR3 has 14 amino acids. The CDR3 reads CSATTLAVQGTQYF. The CDR3 nucleotides are TGCAGTGCCACCACCCTAGCGGTACAAGGGACCCAGTACTTC.

This clonotype was recorded a few times. The chain couples TRBV12-3 or TRBV12-4 to TRBJ1-1; TRBD1 aligns across 9 bases. This CDR3 comprises 19 residues. The V segment lost 8 bases and the J segment 4 bases; nucleotides outside the gene matches: 23. The CDR3 region is CASFRGLWGQGSSSTEAFF. The CDR3 DNA sequence: TGTGCCAGCTTCCGGGGTTTATGGGGACAGGGATCTTCGAGCACTGAAGCTTTCTTT.

This rearrangement joins TRBV28 to TRBJ2-3, with D maybe TRBD2 (5 bases). Trimming stripped 6 bases from V and 1 base from J, with 14 bases between. CDR3 length: 15 residues. Germline V CDR1 and CDR2: MDHEN, SYDVKM. CDR3 DNA: TGTGCCAGCAGCACCAGGACTGAGGGCACAGATACGCAGTATTTT. Residues: CASSTRTEGTDTQYF.

The chain recombines TRBV12-3 or TRBV12-4 with TRBJ2-7; 10 bases align to TRBD1. The J call may not be correct, given that the DNA end is closer to TRBJ2-5. There are 16 residues in the CDR3. The CDR3 region is CASSTTGGLPSGTQYF. The CDR3 bases are TGTGCCAGCAGTACGACAGGGGGCCTCCCCAGCGGGACCCAGTACTTC.

About this clonotype: Being one base from a much bigger clone, this may be a read error. The V and J genes are TRBV7-9 and TRBJ2-7, with no clear D. The CDR3 has 16 residues. V was trimmed by 5 bases and J by 7 bases, leaving 24 bases between them. Germline V gives CDR1 SEHNR, CDR2 FQNEAQ (reference sequence). The DNA for the CDR3 is TGTGCCAGCAGCCAGAGCACAATAAACCACTACAATGAGCAGTACTTC. Amino acid sequence: CASSQSTINHYNEQYF.

This chain links TRBV29-1 with TRBJ1-1; no clear D. The germline V gene encodes CDR1 SQVTM and CDR2 ANQGSEA. The CDR3 has 14 amino acids. Trimming took off 5 bases at V and 4 bases at J, with 17 bases between the two ends. CDR3 sequence: CSVPEGGRATEAFF. The CDR3 nucleotides read TGCAGCGTTCCCGAGGGAGGGAGGGCCACTGAAGCTTTCTTT.

This clonotype was seen a few times. This rearrangement joins TRBV5-6 to TRBJ2-5; D may match TRBD1 or TRBD2 (5 bases each). The CDR3 contains 15 residues. Germline CDR1 is SGHDT and CDR2 is YYEEEE. V was pared by 4 bases and J by 5 bases, with 18 bases between. Written as DNA, the CDR3 is TGTGCCAGCAGCCGGGACGCCGTTGTAGGGGAGACCCAGTACTTC. Protein sequence: CASSRDAVVGETQYF.

Comments on this clonotype: Being one base from a much bigger clone, this may be a read error. V usage is TRBV4-3 and J usage is TRBJ2-3, with D perhaps TRBD1 or TRBD2 (6 bases each). The CDR3 extends over 15 amino acids. The germline V gene has CDR1 LGHNA and CDR2 YSLEER. CDR3 in amino acids: CANSQEGGITDTQYF. In DNA, the CDR3 is TGCGCCAACAGCCAAGAGGGGGGAATTACAGATACGCAGTATTTT.

This clonotype was observed a few times. This chain joins TRBV15 and TRBJ1-2, with 7 positions matching TRBD1. The V gene end was trimmed by 0 bases and the J gene end by 5 bases; junction bases not matched to a gene: 3. This CDR3 contains 14 residues. The germline V gene has CDR1 LNHNV and CDR2 YYDKDF (reference sequence). The CDR3 region is CATSRERRGYGYTF. The CDR3 DNA reads as TGTGCCACCAGCAGAGAGCGCAGGGGGTATGGCTACACCTTC.

The chain couples TRBV5-5 to TRBJ2-3; D may be TRBD1 or TRBD2 (5 bases each). This CDR3 is built from 15 residues. CDR1 is SGHKS, CDR2 YYEKEE, per germline (reference sequence). Trimming cost V 5 bases and J 3 bases, with 16 bases left between them. The CDR3 loop reads CASSPMWGNTDTQYF. The CDR3 nucleotides read TGTGCCAGCAGTCCGATGTGGGGGAATACAGATACGCAGTATTTT.

This chain links TRBV4-2 with TRBJ1-5; TRBD1 aligns across 7 bases. CDR1 and CDR2 from the germline V gene are LGHNA and YNFKEQ. Trimming removed 2 bases from V and 5 bases from J; junction bases left unmatched: 12. CDR3 length equals 17 residues. The DNA of the CDR3 is TGTGCCAGCAGCCAATTGGAGGGGGCAGGGTCCGATCAGCCCCAGCATTTT. Translated: CASSQLEGAGSDQPQHF.

This clonotype was detected only once. The gene calls are TRBV7-2 and TRBJ1-2; 8 positions match TRBD1. CDR1 SGHTA and CDR2 FQGNSA come from the germline V gene. The CDR3 has 15 amino acids. With V trimmed by 5 bases and J by 4 bases, 9 bases remained unmatched. DNA of the CDR3: TGTGCCAGCAGCATTAACCAGGGGGCCAGCTATGGCTACACCTTC. Protein sequence: CASSINQGASYGYTF.